A single sample gave rise to the 31 T cell receptor beta chains below, sequenced in a study of blood T cell repertoires in COVID-19. The data were produced by immunoSEQ multiplex PCR, yet TCRdb's version contains in-frame clones alone and is incomplete. The repertoire consists of fewer than 90,000 clones, with roughly 74% occurring once and the leading ten covering 6.3%. Sequenced sample: peripheral blood. The receptors originated from a man in his sixties or seventies with COVID-19, enrolled during active disease.

The chain recombines TRBV7-2 with TRBJ2-3; the D gene is possibly TRBD2 (5 bases). Trimming left V 4 bases short and J 3 bases short, with 8 bases between. This CDR3 contains 13 residues. CDR1 and CDR2 (germline): SGHTA, FQGNSA. CDR3 nucleotides: TGTGCCAGCAGCTCCAGACTAACAGATACGCAGTATTTT. This sequence encodes CASSSRLTDTQYF.

V gene TRBV5-8 combines with J gene TRBJ1-5; D uncertain. Germline CDR1 and CDR2: SGHTS and YDEGEE. Trimming pared 5 bases from V and 9 bases from J, leaving 12 bases between. This CDR3 region has 12 residues. The CDR3 reads CASSAFLGPQHF. In DNA, the CDR3 is TGTGCCAGCAGTGCCTTTCTAGGGCCCCAGCATTTT.

In its sample, this clone was seen once. The chain carries TRBV9 and TRBJ2-3, with D possibly TRBD2 on 7 matching bases. The CDR3 extends over 16 amino acids. Trimming took 2 bases from V and 3 from J, leaving 16 bases between them. CDR1 SGDLS and CDR2 YYNGEE come from the germline V gene. In DNA, the CDR3 is TGTGCCAGCAGCGTCGGGACTGGGGGGGCTACAGATACGCAGTATTTT. This sequence encodes CASSVGTGGATDTQYF.

The chain has TRBV23-1 and TRBJ2-5, with D perhaps TRBD2 (6 bases). TRBV23-1 has ORF status, its function being uncertain. The CDR3 is made up of 17 amino acids. The V gene lost 2 bases and the J gene lost 0 bases, with 16 bases spanning the gap. CDR3 DNA: TGCGCCAGCAGTCAAACCCGCCGGGACTTTCACCAAGAGACCCAGTACTTC. This codes for CASSQTRRDFHQETQYF.

This clone has only a few counts. The V gene is TRBV4-3, the J gene TRBJ2-7; D is possibly TRBD1 (6 bases). V was pared by 4 bases and J by 2 bases, with 15 bases between. The CDR3 is 15 residues long. CDR1 and CDR2 from the germline V gene are LGHNA and YSLEER. CDR3 protein: CASSPQQGWTYEQYF. CDR3 in DNA: TGCGCCAGCAGCCCACAACAGGGTTGGACCTACGAGCAGTACTTC.

The J gene is TRBJ1-5, the V gene TRBV28, with D unresolved. V shed 3 bases and J shed 7 bases, with 10 bases lying between them. This CDR3 comprises 13 residues. Germline CDR1 is MDHEN and CDR2 is SYDVKM. CDR3 loop: CASSFGVSQPQHF. The CDR3 nucleotides read TGTGCCAGCAGTTTCGGGGTAAGCCAGCCCCAGCATTTT.

The V call is TRBV7-9, the J call TRBJ2-1, with 10 bases that match TRBD2. The V and J ends lost 4 bases and 5 bases, in that order; junction bases with no gene match: 11. CDR1 and CDR2 (germline): SEHNR, FQNEAQ (reference sequence). The CDR3 sequence is 17 residues long. CDR3 DNA: TGTGCCAGCAGCTCCCCTATCGGGACTAGCGAGAACAATGAGCAGTTCTTC. Its translation: CASSSPIGTSENNEQFF. The full variable domain, completed using reference TRBV7-9 and TRBJ2-1, is DTGVSQNPRHKITKRGQNVTFRCDPISEHNRLYWYRQTLGQGPEFLTYFQNEAQLEKSRLLSDRFSAERPKGSFSTLEIQRTEQGDSAMYLCASSSPIGTSENNEQFFGPGTRLTVL.

This clone was seen only a few times. J is TRBJ2-7 and V is TRBV7-2; possibly TRBD2 for D (5 bases). Per the germline V gene, CDR1 is SGHTA and CDR2 is FQGNSA. V was pared by 2 bases and J by 4 bases, with 21 bases between. The CDR3 is made up of 17 amino acids. The CDR3 protein is CASSLRAGLRGRYEQYF. The CDR3 DNA sequence: TGTGCCAGCAGCTTACGCGCAGGCCTACGGGGTAGATACGAGCAGTACTTC.

This clone has just a few counts. This chain uses TRBV25-1 with TRBJ1-2; D gene uncertain. Trimming took off 10 bases at V and 2 bases at J, with 11 bases between the two ends. The CDR3 length is 12 residues. Germline CDR1 reads MGHDK; CDR2 reads SYGVNS. CDR3 bases: TGTGCCACCCTAGACTCGAACTATGGCTACACCTTC. Its protein is CATLDSNYGYTF.

This clone came up once. V is TRBV11-3 and J is TRBJ1-1, with 7 bases that match TRBD1. The CDR3 is 13 residues long. Germline V CDR1 and CDR2: SGHNT, YENEEA. V lost 5 bases and J lost 4; bases outside the gene matches: 4. Written as DNA, the CDR3 is TGTGCCAGCAGCCAGACAGGGAGCACTGAAGCTTTCTTT. It yields the protein CASSQTGSTEAFF.

The chain carries TRBV30 and TRBJ1-5; 10 bases are a match to TRBD1. The length of the CDR3 is 14 residues. The V and J ends lost 2 bases and 7 bases, in that order; junction bases with no gene match: 5. The germline V gene has CDR1 GTSNPN and CDR2 SVGIG (reference sequence). The CDR3 loop is CAWSTGTGAQPQHF. For the CDR3, the DNA is TGTGCCTGGAGTACCGGGACAGGGGCCCAGCCCCAGCATTTT.

The gene calls are TRBV10-2 and TRBJ2-7, with 12 bases lining up with TRBD2. The trim removed 3 bases at V and 6 bases at J, leaving 6 bases unmatched. The CDR3 loop spans 15 amino acids. Germline CDR1 and CDR2: WSHSY and SAAADI. The CDR3 sequence: CASSERGLAGPEQYF. CDR3 nucleotides: TGCGCCAGCAGTGAACGTGGACTAGCGGGACCCGAGCAGTACTTC.

The chain is built from TRBV5-4 and TRBJ2-2; 7 bases agree with TRBD1. Germline CDR1 is SGHNT and CDR2 is YYREEE (reference sequence). V shed 4 bases and J 3 bases; nucleotides not matched to a gene: 3. There are 14 residues in the CDR3. CDR3 region: CASSPGQDTGELFF. The CDR3, as DNA: TGTGCCAGCAGCCCCGGACAGGACACCGGGGAGCTGTTTTTT.

This chain connects TRBV28 to TRBJ1-4; D uncertain. Germline V gene lookup returns CDR1 MDHEN and CDR2 SYDVKM. Trimming pared 6 bases from V and 0 bases from J, leaving 8 bases between. This CDR3 is 14 amino acids long. In DNA form, the CDR3 reads TGTGCCAGCAGCGAGTGGTCAACTAATGAAAAACTGTTTTTT. It codes for CASSEWSTNEKLFF.

A few counts support this clone. The chain links TRBV7-9 to TRBJ2-7, with 7 nucleotides matching TRBD1. V trimming: 5 bases; J trimming: 6 bases; junction bases outside the gene matches: 16. Germline V CDR1 and CDR2: SEHNR, FQNEAQ (reference sequence). This CDR3 contains 16 residues. The CDR3 here is CASSPQGFEGVTEQYF. CDR3 coding DNA: TGTGCCAGCAGCCCACAGGGGTTTGAAGGGGTAACCGAGCAGTACTTC.

This clone was observed a few times. This specimen includes other DNA sequences encoding the same CDR3. The rearrangement uses TRBV15 and TRBJ1-5; 8 bases are shared with TRBD1. The V gene's germline CDR1 is LNHNV and CDR2 YYDKDF (reference sequence). This CDR3 is built from 14 residues. V shed 3 bases, J shed 2 bases, and the junction held 0 bases outside the gene matches. The CDR3, as DNA: TGTGCCACCAGCAGGGGACAGGGCAATCAGCCCCAGCATTTT. It specifies CATSRGQGNQPQHF.

The genes are TRBV2 and TRBJ1-4; D unresolved. Germline CDR1 SNHLY, CDR2 FYNNEI. This CDR3 has 15 amino acids. Trimming stripped 3 bases from V and 0 bases from J, with 8 bases between. The chain's CDR3 is CASSDTGATNEKLFF. The CDR3 nucleotides read TGTGCCAGCAGTGATACCGGAGCAACTAATGAAAAACTGTTTTTT.

This clone appeared a few times. The rearrangement links TRBV6-5 to TRBJ1-1; no reliable D call. With 0 bases removed from V and 5 bases from J, the gap between germline ends came to 7 bases. CDR3 length: 13 amino acids. Germline V gives CDR1 MNHEY, CDR2 SVGAGI. DNA for the CDR3: TGTGCCAGCAGTTACTCGCGCGGTACTGAAGCTTTCTTT. Protein product: CASSYSRGTEAFF.

This chain uses TRBV7-3 with TRBJ1-1; unclear D gene. The CDR3 covers 13 residues. Germline V gene sequence: CDR1 SGHTA, CDR2 FQGTGA. V lost 3 bases, J lost 1 base, and 6 bases lay in between. The CDR3, as DNA: TGTGCCAGCAGCTTTGCGGAGAACACTGAAGCTTTCTTT. The encoded protein is CASSFAENTEAFF.

This clone was seen a few times. The V call is TRBV2, the J call TRBJ1-5; perhaps TRBD1 as D (5 bases). Germline V gene lookup returns CDR1 SNHLY and CDR2 FYNNEI. The CDR3 spans 17 residues. Trimming pared 6 bases from V and 1 base from J, leaving 19 bases between. In DNA, the CDR3 is TGTGCCAGCAGCGACGGGTATTTGGGGGGGAGCAATCAGCCCCAGCATTTT. Encoded protein: CASSDGYLGGSNQPQHF.

The chain employs TRBV28 and TRBJ2-1; no firm D call. Germline V gives CDR1 MDHEN, CDR2 SYDVKM. This CDR3 is 14 amino acids long. The ends were cut back, 6 bases at V and 7 bases at J, with 16 bases in the middle. CDR3 sequence reads: CASSSANSGNEQFF. The CDR3 region has the DNA TGTGCCAGCAGCTCGGCGAACTCCGGGAATGAGCAGTTCTTC.

The rearrangement links TRBV3-1 (or the pseudogene TRBV3-2) to TRBJ2-7, with a tentative D call TRBD2 (6 bases). The V gene lost 0 bases and the J gene lost 10 bases, with 16 bases spanning the gap. Germline V CDR1 and CDR2: LGHDT, YNNKEL (reference sequence). This CDR3 spans 14 amino acids. The CDR3 spells CASSQDIGGTSQYF. In nucleotides, the CDR3 is TGTGCCAGCAGCCAAGATATTGGCGGGACGTCCCAGTACTTC.

The V call is TRBV28, the J call TRBJ2-7, with D perhaps matching TRBD2 (6 bases). The CDR3 length is 16 residues. Trimming removed 4 bases at V and 1 base at J, with 17 bases between. The germline V gene encodes CDR1 MDHEN and CDR2 SYDVKM. This chain's CDR3 is CASSSRVSGLSYEQYF. The CDR3 coding sequence is TGTGCCAGCAGTTCGAGGGTTAGCGGACTTTCCTACGAGCAGTACTTC.

The chain is built from TRBV7-9 and TRBJ1-6; no firm D call. CDR1 is SEHNR, CDR2 FQNEAQ, per germline (reference sequence). The CDR3 is 15 residues long. Trimming removed 3 bases at V and 9 bases at J, with 15 bases between. The CDR3 reads CASSFRAPGGSPLHF. In DNA, the CDR3 is TGTGCCAGCAGCTTCCGGGCCCCGGGAGGTTCACCCCTCCACTTT.

The chain couples TRBV27 to TRBJ1-2; TRBD1 agrees at 8 bases. J gave up 4 bases and V 4 bases, and 2 bases lay outside the gene matches. This CDR3 has 13 residues. Germline assignment: CDR1 MNHEY and CDR2 SMNVEV (reference sequence). CDR3 coding DNA: TGTGCCAGCAGTTCCACAGGGGGCTATGGCTACACCTTC. It translates to CASSSTGGYGYTF.

This clone was detected only a few times. The rearrangement joins TRBV5-1 to TRBJ1-6, with D possibly being TRBD1 (5 bases). The CDR3 consists of 14 residues. CDR1 and CDR2 (germline): SGHRS, YFSETQ. V was trimmed by 4 bases and J by 6 bases, leaving 11 bases between them. The CDR3 sequence is CASSLETANSPLHF. The CDR3 DNA sequence: TGCGCCAGCAGCCTGGAGACAGCTAATTCACCCCTCCACTTT.

The V gene is TRBV7-3, the J gene TRBJ2-3, with TRBD2 as a possible D gene (6 bases). Between the trimmed V and J ends, which lost 6 bases and 3 bases, there was a span of 13 bases. The CDR3 covers 14 residues. In germline, CDR1 is SGHTA, CDR2 FQGTGA. The CDR3 loop reads CASRVGGRTDTQYF. The CDR3 DNA is TGTGCCAGCAGGGTAGGAGGGCGAACAGATACGCAGTATTTT.

The chain couples TRBV19 to TRBJ2-7, with 14 bases lining up with TRBD2. The CDR3 covers 17 residues. Germline CDR1 is LNHDA and CDR2 is SQIVND (reference sequence). With V trimmed by 0 bases and J by 3 bases, 4 bases remained unmatched. CDR3 loop: CASSIDSGLAGVYEQYF. In nucleotides, the CDR3 is TGTGCCAGTAGTATAGATTCGGGACTAGCGGGAGTCTACGAGCAGTACTTC.

V usage is TRBV5-1 and J usage is TRBJ1-1; D perhaps matches TRBD1 (5 bases). The CDR3 consists of 13 residues. V lost 3 bases, J lost 4 bases, and 10 bases lay in between. Looked up from germline, CDR1 is SGHRS and CDR2 is YFSETQ. The CDR3 nucleotides read TGCGCCAGCAGCTCGGGGGGTGGCACTGAAGCTTTCTTT. Its protein product is CASSSGGGTEAFF.

The CDR3 sequence: CASGLVQSLTDTQYF. CDR3 DNA sequence: TGTGCTAGTGGTTTGGTACAGAGCCTCACAGATACGCAGTATTTT. V and J are TRBV12-5 and TRBJ2-3; D ambiguous. Per germline, CDR1 LGHNT and CDR2 FRNRAP. The CDR3 has 15 amino acids. V was clipped by 0 bases and J by 2 bases, with 9 bases between them.

CDR3 bases: TGTGCCAGCAGTCATGGTGAGAACTATGGCTACACCTTC. It yields the protein CASSHGENYGYTF. The chain is built from TRBV12-3 or TRBV12-4 and TRBJ1-2; D not certain. V gave up 5 bases and J gave up 2 bases, with 9 bases separating them. The CDR3 runs to 13 residues.